The 21 T cell receptor beta chains below were found in one sample sequenced in a study of neurological immune-mediated disorders. TCRdb reanalysed the 5' RACE reads using MiXCR and keeps one entry per CDR3 protein. The data contain roughly 74,000 distinct CDR3 sequences, 5.2% of them singletons. Material for sequencing was PBMCs. The receptor set was obtained from a man between 18 and 35 years old with multiple sclerosis.

This clonotype was picked up many times. This rearrangement joins TRBV7-2 to TRBJ2-6; TRBD2 agrees at 7 bases. Looked up from germline, CDR1 is SGHTA and CDR2 is FQGNSA. The CDR3 has 17 residues. Germline trimming cut 8 bases from V and 4 bases from J; bases unmatched to any gene: 14. CDR3 DNA sequence: TGTGCCAGCGCGAAGGGTCTACTAGCGTCCGGGGCCAACGTCCTGACTTTC. Its protein product is CASAKGLLASGANVLTF.

This clonotype was recorded at least ten times. This chain links TRBV7-2 with TRBJ2-3; 10 nucleotides match TRBD1. J was trimmed by 1 base and V by 7 bases; bases with no gene match: 8. The germline CDR1 and CDR2 sequences are SGHTA and FQGNSA. This CDR3 contains 16 residues. CDR3 coding DNA: TGTGCCAGCACCCGGGACAGGGGAGGGGGCACAGATACGCAGTATTTT. Translating gives CASTRDRGGGTDTQYF. Drawing the rest from reference TRBV7-2 and TRBJ2-3, the complete variable domain is GAGVSQSPSNKVTEKGKDVELRCDPISGHTALYWYRQSLGQGLEFLIYFQGNSAPDKSGLPSDRFSAERTGGSVSTLTIQRTQQEDSAVYLCASTRDRGGGTDTQYFGPGTRLTVL.

There are many counts of this clonotype. This chain joins TRBV12-3 or TRBV12-4 and TRBJ2-3, with TRBD1 matching over 10 bases. J lost 0 bases, V lost 5 bases, and 2 bases had no gene match. The CDR3 is 15 residues long. The CDR3: CASSRTGGSTDTQYF. The CDR3 DNA reads as TGTGCCAGCAGTAGGACAGGGGGTAGCACAGATACGCAGTATTTT.

This clonotype showed up many times. Written as DNA, the CDR3 is TGTGCCAGCAGCCGATACGGACAGGGTGTCTCGGATTCACCCCTCCACTTT. Encoded protein: CASSRYGQGVSDSPLHF. The chain employs TRBV7-2 and TRBJ1-6; 8 bases align to TRBD1. Germline V gives CDR1 SGHTA, CDR2 FQGNSA. This CDR3 comprises 17 residues. V lost 5 bases to trimming and J lost 8 bases; unmatched junction nucleotides: 14.

This clonotype was detected many times. This chain links TRBV24-1 with TRBJ2-1; maybe TRBD2 (5 bases). Germline CDR1 KGHDR, CDR2 SFDVKD. The CDR3 contains 15 residues. The ends were cut back, 0 bases at V and 3 bases at J, with 8 bases in the middle. This CDR3 is CATSDLNGVYNEQFF. For the CDR3, the DNA is TGTGCCACCAGTGATTTGAACGGGGTCTACAATGAGCAGTTCTTC.

This clonotype has a count of ten or more. CDR3 in DNA: TGTGCCAGCAGCTCACGACACCTGTACGAGCAGTACTTC. This codes for CASSSRHLYEQYF. V usage is TRBV7-6 and J usage is TRBJ2-7; D uncertain. This CDR3 spans 13 amino acids. With 4 bases removed from V and 4 bases from J, the gap between germline ends came to 11 bases. CDR1 and CDR2 (germline): SGHVS, FNYEAQ.

This clonotype was observed at least ten times. V gene TRBV6-6 combines with J gene TRBJ2-2; maybe TRBD1 (5 bases). This CDR3 region has 13 residues. With 7 bases removed from V and 6 bases from J, the gap between germline ends came to 12 bases. Per germline, CDR1 MNHNY and CDR2 SVGAGI (reference sequence). CDR3 amino acids: CASNLGAAGELFF. The CDR3, as DNA: TGTGCCAGCAACCTTGGGGCAGCCGGGGAGCTGTTTTTT.

This clonotype has ten or more counts. This chain joins TRBV13 and TRBJ1-6; no clear D gene. Germline loops: CDR1 PRHDT, CDR2 FYEKMQ (reference sequence). The length of the CDR3 is 16 residues. With 4 bases removed from V and 0 bases from J, the gap between germline ends came to 10 bases. CDR3 DNA sequence: TGTGCCAGCAGCTCCCGATTGAGCTCCTATAATTCACCCCTCCACTTT. This sequence encodes CASSSRLSSYNSPLHF. Complete variable domain (other parts from reference TRBV13 and TRBJ1-6): AAGVIQSPRHLIKEKRETATLKCYPIPRHDTVYWYQQGPGQDPQFLISFYEKMQSDKGSIPDRFSAQQFSDYHSELNMSSLELGDSALYFCASSSRLSSYNSPLHFGNGTRLTVT.

This clonotype has ten or more counts. The J gene is TRBJ1-4, the V gene TRBV5-1, with 12 bases aligning to TRBD1. The CDR3 contains 14 residues. CDR1 and CDR2 from the germline V gene are SGHRS and YFSETQ. J was trimmed by 12 bases and V by 4 bases; bases with no gene match: 7. CDR3 nucleotide sequence: TGCGCCAGCAGCCCGGGACAGGGGGCCCACCAACTGTTTTTT. Encoded protein: CASSPGQGAHQLFF. The whole variable domain, remainder taken from reference TRBV5-1 and TRBJ1-4, is KAGVTQTPRYLIKTRGQQVTLSCSPISGHRSVSWYQQTPGQGLQFLFEYFSETQRNKGNFPGRFSGRQFSNSRSEMNVSTLELGDSALYLCASSPGQGAHQLFFGSGTQLSVL.

This clonotype was seen a few times. CDR3 bases: TGTGCCAGCAGCTTAAAGGAGGGGTTCCACGAGCAGTACTTC. Amino acids: CASSLKEGFHEQYF. The chain is built from TRBV7-3 and TRBJ2-7, with D perhaps TRBD2 (6 bases). With 1 base removed from V and 5 bases from J, the gap between germline ends came to 12 bases. Germline lookup yields CDR1 SGHTA and CDR2 FQGTGA. This CDR3 is 14 amino acids long. Based on the CDR3 plus reference TRBV7-3 and TRBJ2-7, the full variable domain is GAGVSQTPSNKVTEKGKYVELRCDPISGHTALYWYRQSLGQGPEFLIYFQGTGAADDSGLPNDRFFAVRPEGSVSTLKIQRTERGDSAVYLCASSLKEGFHEQYFGPGTRLTVT.

This clonotype was seen repeatedly, ten times or more. This chain's CDR3 is CSPKTGTFNNEQFF. Written as DNA, the CDR3 is TGCAGTCCTAAGACAGGGACTTTTAACAATGAGCAGTTCTTC. The chain recombines TRBV20-1 with TRBJ2-1; D possibly corresponds to TRBD1 (7 bases). This CDR3 spans 14 amino acids. Germline V gives CDR1 DFQATT, CDR2 SNEGSKA (reference sequence). Trimming pared 8 bases from V and 5 bases from J, leaving 19 bases between.

This clonotype was recorded at least ten times. The CDR3 sequence: CSARDLLGLEQYF. CDR3 in DNA: TGCAGTGCTAGAGATCTGCTGGGCCTGGAGCAGTACTTC. V is TRBV20-1 and J is TRBJ2-7, with no clear D. With 0 bases removed from V and 7 bases from J, the gap between germline ends came to 13 bases. Germline V gene lookup returns CDR1 DFQATT and CDR2 SNEGSKA (reference sequence). The CDR3 is 13 amino acids.

This clonotype has at least ten counts. This chain connects TRBV11-2 to TRBJ1-6, with 11 bases fitting TRBD1. CDR1 is SGHAT, CDR2 FQNNGV, per germline. This CDR3 is 14 amino acids long. Trimming cost V 6 bases and J 9 bases; bases outside gene matches: 4. CDR3 amino acids: CASSSGQGVSPLHF. The DNA for the CDR3 is TGTGCCAGCAGTTCGGGACAGGGGGTTTCACCCCTCCACTTT.

This clonotype has ten or more counts. The rearrangement joins TRBV12-3 or TRBV12-4 to TRBJ2-3, with D hard to call. The CDR3 has 12 amino acids. V was pared by 1 base and J by 8 bases, with 7 bases between. The DNA of the CDR3 is TGTGCCAGCAGTTTAGACGCCCTTACGCAGTATTTT. Translation: CASSLDALTQYF.

This clonotype has ten or more counts. The V call is TRBV20-1, the J call TRBJ2-3, with D perhaps being TRBD1 or TRBD2 (5 bases each). This CDR3 is built from 15 residues. Trimming stripped 0 bases from V and 7 bases from J, with 17 bases between. Germline CDR1 is DFQATT and CDR2 is SNEGSKA (reference sequence). The CDR3 bases are TGCAGTGCTAGAGATAAGTCAGAGGGGATTCATACGCAGTATTTT. It yields the protein CSARDKSEGIHTQYF.

This clonotype was recorded many times. The chain has TRBV20-1 and TRBJ2-2, with 7 bases matching TRBD1. Germline V lookup: CDR1 DFQATT, CDR2 SNEGSKA (reference sequence). This CDR3 has 14 residues. V lost 5 bases, J lost 7 bases, and 10 bases stayed unmatched. In nucleotides, the CDR3 is TGCAGTGCTGCTAGACAGGGTCGTGGCGGGGAGCTGTTTTTT. This encodes CSAARQGRGGELFF.

This clonotype was observed at least ten times. The CDR3 loop is CASSQLPDRSSTDTQYF. DNA of the CDR3: TGCGCCAGCAGCCAATTGCCGGATCGGTCTAGCACAGATACGCAGTATTTT. The V gene is TRBV4-3, the J gene TRBJ2-3; D call uncertain. V was pared by 2 bases and J by 0 bases, with 15 bases between. The CDR3 contains 17 residues. CDR1 and CDR2 from the germline V gene are LGHNA and YSLEER.

This clonotype was found many times. At one end the junction does not follow the germline gene, possibly because of a read error. The J gene is TRBJ1-5, the V gene TRBV24-1; TRBD1 agrees at 11 bases. The CDR3 totals 15 residues. Germline CDR1 and CDR2: KGHDR and SFDVKD. The CDR3 nucleotides are TGTGCCACCAGTGATTCCGGGACAGGGGGTCAGCCCCAGAATTTT. This codes for CATSDSGTGGQPQNF.

This clonotype showed up many times. The rearrangement joins TRBV20-1 to TRBJ1-2; 10 bases are shared with TRBD1. The CDR3 is 14 residues long. The V gene end was trimmed by 5 bases and the J gene end by 2 bases; junction bases not matched to a gene: 5. Per the germline V gene, CDR1 is DFQATT and CDR2 is SNEGSKA (reference sequence). CDR3 coding DNA: TGCAGTGCTCCGAGACAGGGGGCAAACTATGGCTACACCTTC. Translation gives CSAPRQGANYGYTF.

This clonotype was observed many times. The genes are TRBV6-6 and TRBJ2-5; D is undetermined. CDR1 and CDR2 (germline): MNHNY, SVGAGI (reference sequence). Deletions cut 1 base from V and 0 bases from J, with 6 bases between. The CDR3 contains 14 residues. Here the CDR3 reads CASSYWKDQETQYF. The CDR3 DNA sequence: TGTGCCAGCAGTTACTGGAAAGACCAAGAGACCCAGTACTTC.

This clonotype has at least ten counts. The V and J genes are TRBV20-1 and TRBJ1-1; TRBD1 matches 7 bases. The CDR3 sequence is 14 residues long. Germline values: CDR1 DFQATT, CDR2 SNEGSKA (reference sequence). The V segment lost 3 bases and the J segment 0 bases; nucleotides outside the gene matches: 4. The CDR3 DNA reads as TGCAGTGCTAGGGGAGGGGGCATGAACACTGAAGCTTTCTTT. The encoded protein is CSARGGGMNTEAFF.